Following are 26 T cell receptor beta chains from one sample sequenced in a study of T-cell reconstitution after alpha-beta-depleted transplantation in children. Molecular barcoding with unique molecular identifiers was used for the TCRbeta library. TCRdb reprocessed the PCR reads with MiXCR, giving one entry per CDR3 protein. This table holds 500,000 to 650,000 distinct CDR3 sequences, about an eighth found once. The sequencing here drew on PBMCs, mostly from graft donor cells, taken 180 days after TCRalphabeta/CD19-depleted stem cell transplant. All receptors come from a female patient aged 2 to 10 who had a stem cell transplant for aplastic anemia, so the T cells may come from the graft donor.

The rearrangement uses TRBV20-1 and TRBJ1-5; weak D call: TRBD1 (6 bases). Germline V gene lookup returns CDR1 DFQATT and CDR2 SNEGSKA (reference sequence). The CDR3 is 16 amino acids. Trimming took off 1 base at V and 16 bases at J, with 29 bases between the two ends. CDR3 in DNA: TGCAGTGCTAGAGCTGTGGGAATTTTATGGGGGCAGGCAGAACATTTT. It specifies CSARAVGILWGQAEHF.

This clonotype has more than one count but fewer than ten. V is TRBV28 and J is TRBJ2-3; D is perhaps TRBD1 (6 bases). The V end was cut by 10 bases, the J end by 1 base, with 12 bases between. CDR1 MDHEN and CDR2 SYDVKM come from the germline V gene. The CDR3 extends over 13 amino acids. Written as DNA, the CDR3 is TGTGCCACGCGGACAGCAGGCACAGATACGCAGTATTTT. It yields the protein CATRTAGTDTQYF.

This clonotype appeared a few times. The chain is built from TRBV5-1 and TRBJ2-3; no clear D gene. Germline CDR1 is SGHRS and CDR2 is YFSETQ. Deletions cut 2 bases from V and 3 bases from J, with 10 bases between. The CDR3 loop spans 14 amino acids. CDR3 in amino acids: CASSFLSRTDTQYF. The DNA for the CDR3 is TGCGCCAGCAGCTTTCTGTCTAGGACAGATACGCAGTATTTT.

This clonotype was detected many times. The V call is TRBV29-1, the J call TRBJ1-5; no firm D call. V lost 4 bases to trimming and J lost 6 bases, with 7 bases between them. Germline V gene lookup returns CDR1 SQVTM and CDR2 ANQGSEA. CDR3 length: 11 amino acids. CDR3 protein: CSVAGPQPQHF. DNA of the CDR3: TGCAGCGTTGCCGGCCCTCAGCCCCAGCATTTT.

This clonotype was recorded at least ten times. The rearrangement links TRBV28 to TRBJ1-5; tentatively, D is TRBD1 (5 bases). The CDR3 runs to 16 residues. Germline assignment: CDR1 MDHEN and CDR2 SYDVKM. The ends were cut back, 3 bases at V and 1 base at J, with 13 bases in the middle. CDR3 region: CASSLWDPFSNQPQHF. DNA for the CDR3: TGTGCCAGCAGTTTGTGGGACCCCTTCAGCAATCAGCCCCAGCATTTT. Filled out from reference TRBV28 and TRBJ1-5, the complete variable domain reads DVKVTQSSRYLVKRTGEKVFLECVQDMDHENMFWYRQDPGLGLRLIYFSYDVKMKEKGDIPEGYSVSREKKERFSLILESASTNQTSMYLCASSLWDPFSNQPQHFGDGTRLSIL.

The chain employs TRBV10-3 and TRBJ2-5, with D hard to call. Germline V gene lookup returns CDR1 ENHRY and CDR2 SYGVKD. This CDR3 has 14 amino acids. The V end was cut by 4 bases, the J end by 0 bases, with 9 bases between. The CDR3 here is CAISATMDQETQYF. CDR3 nucleotide sequence: TGTGCCATCAGTGCGACAATGGACCAAGAGACCCAGTACTTC.

Many counts were recorded for this clonotype. The J gene is TRBJ1-1, the V gene TRBV12-3 or TRBV12-4; D is ambiguous. V was pared by 8 bases and J by 4 bases, with 11 bases between. The CDR3 covers 12 residues. This CDR3 is CASSGGLTEAFF. CDR3 in DNA: TGTGCCAGCTCTGGAGGGCTCACTGAAGCTTTCTTT.

This clonotype was seen many times. The chain recombines TRBV4-3 with TRBJ2-4; TRBD2 might be the D (5 bases). V was clipped by 0 bases and J by 3 bases, with 15 bases between them. The CDR3 totals 17 residues. The germline V gene encodes CDR1 LGHNA and CDR2 YSLEER. CDR3 DNA: TGCGCCAGCAGCCAAGATCCCGGCCCTCGGGGCAAAAACATTCAGTACTTC. Amino acid sequence: CASSQDPGPRGKNIQYF.

V is TRBV27 and J is TRBJ1-1, with TRBD1 identical over 7 bases. CDR1 MNHEY and CDR2 SMNVEV come from the germline V gene (reference sequence). Trimming removed 3 bases from V and 5 bases from J; junction bases left unmatched: 9. The CDR3 loop spans 15 amino acids. The CDR3 sequence is CASSFSDRVGTEAFF. CDR3 sequence (DNA): TGTGCCAGCAGTTTCAGTGACAGGGTGGGAACTGAAGCTTTCTTT.

This clonotype was detected only a few times. The gene calls are TRBV9 and TRBJ1-1, with a weak D call TRBD1 (5 bases). Germline V gene sequence: CDR1 SGDLS, CDR2 YYNGEE. This CDR3 region has 16 residues. Trimming removed 4 bases from V and 0 bases from J, with 16 bases in between. The CDR3, as DNA: TGTGCCAGCAGCACACACCCCGGGGGAGTGAACACTGAAGCTTTCTTT. It translates to CASSTHPGGVNTEAFF.

To note about this clonotype: A read error may account for a junction end that differs from germline. V is TRBV7-8 and J is TRBJ2-7, with 9 bases fitting TRBD1. Germline CDR1 reads SGHVS; CDR2 reads FQNEAQ. The CDR3 runs 16 residues. CDR3: CASSLGWTGVYYERYF. CDR3 sequence (DNA): TGTGCCAGCAGCTTAGGATGGACAGGGGTATACTACGAGCGGTACTTC. The full variable domain, in which reference TRBV7-8 and TRBJ2-7 provide the parts outside the CDR3, is GAGVSQSPRYKVAKRGQDVALRCDPISGHVSLFWYQQALGQGPEFLTYFQNEAQLDKSGLPSDRFFAERPEGSVSTLKIQRTQQEDSAVYLCASSLGWTGVYYERYFGPGTRLTVT.

There are many counts of this clonotype. The V gene is TRBV29-1, the J gene TRBJ1-1; D not resolved. CDR1 and CDR2 (germline): SQVTM, ANQGSEA. The CDR3 runs to 13 residues. V lost 3 bases to trimming and J lost 7 bases, with 15 bases between them. The CDR3 DNA reads as TGCAGCGTTGATAGTTCGTCAAGGATTGAAGCTTTCTTT. Its translation is CSVDSSSRIEAFF.

V is TRBV9 and J is TRBJ2-1; 7 bases are a match to TRBD2. After removal of 0 bases from V and 4 bases from J, the junction contained 7 bases not matched to a gene. CDR1 and CDR2 (germline): SGDLS, YYNGEE. The CDR3 totals 16 residues. CDR3 residues: CASSVGLRESYNEQFF. The CDR3 bases are TGTGCCAGCAGCGTAGGGTTGCGGGAGTCTTACAATGAGCAGTTCTTC.

This clonotype occurred a few times. V usage is TRBV20-1 and J usage is TRBJ1-3, with TRBD1 as a possible D gene (5 bases). The CDR3 has 14 amino acids. Deletions cut 3 bases from V and 2 bases from J, with 11 bases between. CDR1 DFQATT and CDR2 SNEGSKA come from the germline V gene (reference sequence). Here the CDR3 DNA reads TGCAGTGCTAGTTATGAGGGGACTGGAAACACCATATATTTT. Its protein product is CSASYEGTGNTIYF.

This clonotype was recorded many times. The chain is built from TRBV27 and TRBJ2-5, with 8 bases identical to TRBD1. V shed 1 base, J shed 2 bases, and the junction held 6 bases outside the gene matches. Germline V gene sequence: CDR1 MNHEY, CDR2 SMNVEV (reference sequence). The CDR3 length is 16 residues. The CDR3 bases are TGTGCCAGCAGTTTATTACAGGGGGACCTTCAAGAGACCCAGTACTTC. This codes for CASSLLQGDLQETQYF.

There are a few counts of this clonotype. CDR3 sequence (DNA): TGCAGCGTCCGCGCCCCAGGGGGCAGGGAGACCCAGTACTTC. Translated, it gives CSVRAPGGRETQYF. The chain employs TRBV29-1 and TRBJ2-5; 8 bases are a match to TRBD1. The V segment lost 6 bases and the J segment 5 bases; nucleotides outside the gene matches: 11. Germline CDR1 and CDR2: SQVTM and ANQGSEA. The CDR3 totals 14 residues.

The V gene is TRBV5-1, the J gene TRBJ1-4, with TRBD1 as a possible D gene (5 bases). This CDR3 comprises 15 residues. With 0 bases removed from V and 5 bases from J, the gap between germline ends came to 11 bases. Looked up from germline, CDR1 is SGHRS and CDR2 is YFSETQ. The CDR3 loop is CASSLGGFDNEKLFF. The CDR3, as DNA: TGCGCCAGCAGCTTGGGGGGGTTCGACAATGAAAAACTGTTTTTT.

This sequence joins TRBV6-2 or TRBV6-3 and TRBJ2-1; TRBD1 or TRBD2 may be the D gene (6 bases each). V lost 0 bases and J 14 bases, leaving 14 bases between the germline ends. Germline loops: CDR1 MNHEY, CDR2 SVGEGT. This CDR3 has 13 residues. CDR3 sequence (DNA): TGTGCCAGCAGTTACTCGGGCGGGACACGTAAGTTCTTC. Protein: CASSYSGGTRKFF.

This clonotype was seen a few times. V usage is TRBV15 and J usage is TRBJ2-3, with 7 bases identical to TRBD1. This CDR3 is built from 15 residues. V shed 5 bases, J shed 2 bases, and the junction held 7 bases outside the gene matches. CDR1 LNHNV and CDR2 YYDKDF come from the germline V gene (reference sequence). As DNA, the CDR3 is TGTGCCACCAGCGGTGAGACAGGGTTCACAGATACGCAGTATTTT. As protein: CATSGETGFTDTQYF.

The V and J genes are TRBV12-3 or TRBV12-4 and TRBJ1-1; D might be TRBD1 (5 bases). This CDR3 has 12 amino acids. The ends were cut back, 8 bases at V and 6 bases at J, with 13 bases in the middle. The CDR3 bases are TGTGCCAGCCTACAGGAACGCTCTGAAGCTTTCTTT. Amino acid sequence: CASLQERSEAFF.

The J gene is TRBJ2-1, the V gene TRBV21-1; TRBD2 is taken as the D call from the table, unchecked against the DNA. TRBV21-1 is deemed a pseudogene. The CDR3 spans 21 residues. The CDR3 DNA is TGTGCCAGCAGCCCCTGCCGGACCGGGACTAGCGGGAGGAGCTCCTACAATGAGCAGTTCTTC. It is translated as CASSPCRTGTSGRSSYNEQFF.

The chain links TRBV20-1 to TRBJ2-1; 11 bases fit TRBD2. The trim removed 3 bases at V and 4 bases at J, leaving 5 bases unmatched. Germline V CDR1 and CDR2: DFQATT, SNEGSKA (reference sequence). This CDR3 contains 15 residues. The DNA of the CDR3 is TGCAGTGCTAGGTCTAGGACTAGCGGGTACAATGAGCAGTTCTTC. This encodes CSARSRTSGYNEQFF.

This clonotype was picked up a small number of times. The chain employs TRBV7-2 and TRBJ1-6; D unclear. This CDR3 is 16 amino acids long. Germline V gives CDR1 SGHTA, CDR2 FQGNSA. V was cut by 5 bases and J by 0 bases, with 11 bases left in between. The CDR3 spells CASSRDGSSYNSPLHF. Here the CDR3 DNA reads TGTGCCAGCAGCCGAGACGGGAGCTCCTATAATTCACCCCTCCACTTT.

The sample holds a few counts of this clonotype. The chain uses TRBV3-1 and TRBJ2-7; the match to TRBD2 covers 9 bases. J was trimmed by 3 bases and V by 1 base; bases with no gene match: 1. The CDR3 totals 14 residues. Germline loops: CDR1 LGHDT, CDR2 YNNKEL (reference sequence). DNA for the CDR3: TGTGCCAGCAGCCAAGGACTAGCGGACTACGAGCAGTACTTC. Protein sequence: CASSQGLADYEQYF.

This clonotype was observed a handful of times. The V call is TRBV6-2 or TRBV6-3, the J call TRBJ2-1; no clear D gene. Trimming shortened V by 5 bases and J by 5 bases, and 10 bases separated the two germline ends. CDR1 and CDR2 (germline): MNHEY, SVGEGT. The CDR3 is made up of 13 amino acids. The CDR3 bases are TGTGCCAGCAGTGCAAGAGATCACAATGAGCAGTTCTTC. Amino acids: CASSARDHNEQFF.

In its sample, this clonotype was seen many times. The chain employs TRBV29-1 and TRBJ2-5; 7 bases fit TRBD1. V lost 3 bases and J lost 1; bases outside the gene matches: 8. Germline V gene lookup returns CDR1 SQVTM and CDR2 ANQGSEA. This CDR3 spans 15 amino acids. CDR3 region: CSVESVQGRQETQYF. In nucleotides, the CDR3 is TGCAGCGTTGAGTCGGTACAGGGGCGCCAAGAGACCCAGTACTTC.